Shown below are 20 T cell receptor beta chains from a single sample sequenced in a study of cytomegalovirus exposure and HLA in healthy donors. PCR involved 60 Vbeta and 13 Jbeta primers. This table comes from immunoSEQ multiplex PCR, and its TCRdb copy is limited to in-frame clones, with some not included. The data contain 200,000 to 300,000 clones, 81% of them singletons. The sequencing sample was made of PBMCs. Source of these receptors: a woman in her sixties in good health and CMV-seropositive.

This clone has a handful of counts. The genes are TRBV15 and TRBJ2-7; 14 nucleotides align to TRBD2. V lost 3 bases, J lost 2 bases, and 3 bases stayed unmatched. The CDR3 extends over 16 amino acids. Germline V CDR1 and CDR2: LNHNV, YYDKDF (reference sequence). The CDR3 sequence: CATSSGTSGSAYEQYF. CDR3 DNA sequence: TGTGCCACCAGCAGCGGGACTAGCGGGAGTGCCTACGAGCAGTACTTC.

The genes are TRBV11-2 and TRBJ1-1; D is undetermined. The germline V and J ends were trimmed by 2 bases and 7 bases, with 14 bases remaining between them. The germline gives CDR1 SGHAT, CDR2 FQNNGV. The CDR3 runs to 14 residues. CDR3 region: CASSLRLVGNEAFF. The CDR3 DNA reads as TGTGCCAGCAGCTTAAGATTGGTCGGGAATGAAGCTTTCTTT.

V gene TRBV6-1 combines with J gene TRBJ1-3; D not resolved. Trimming stripped 0 bases from V and 0 bases from J, with 12 bases between. Looked up from germline, CDR1 is MNHNS and CDR2 is SASEGT. The CDR3 spans 17 residues. Written as DNA, the CDR3 is TGTGCCAGCAGTGAAGCTGCGGGTTCGCTCTCTGGAAACACCATATATTTT. It is translated as CASSEAAGSLSGNTIYF.

This chain uses TRBV30 with TRBJ1-5, with D hard to call. V was shortened by 1 base and J by 0 bases, with 16 bases between the two germline ends. Looked up from germline, CDR1 is GTSNPN and CDR2 is SVGIG (reference sequence). This CDR3 has 17 amino acids. CDR3 residues: CAWSAGPGMFSNQPQHF. In DNA form, the CDR3 reads TGTGCCTGGAGTGCGGGTCCGGGAATGTTTAGCAATCAGCCCCAGCATTTT.

The chain links TRBV5-1 to TRBJ2-2; a weak D match, TRBD1 (6 bases). Per the germline V gene, CDR1 is SGHRS and CDR2 is YFSETQ. CDR3 length: 15 amino acids. Trimming cost V 0 bases and J 7 bases, with 13 bases left between them. In nucleotides, the CDR3 is TGCGCCAGCAGCTTGGAACAGGGTAACGGCGGGGAGCTGTTTTTT. Translation: CASSLEQGNGGELFF.

This chain uses TRBV6-5 with TRBJ1-2; D possibly corresponds to TRBD1 (5 bases). The CDR3 runs 12 residues. V was trimmed by 6 bases and J by 4 bases, leaving 9 bases between them. Germline assignment: CDR1 MNHEY and CDR2 SVGAGI. CDR3 loop: CASSDRSYGYTF. The CDR3 coding sequence is TGTGCCAGCAGCGACAGATCCTATGGCTACACCTTC.

This chain links TRBV18 with TRBJ2-1; D gene ambiguous. Per germline, CDR1 KGHSH and CDR2 LQKENI. V lost 5 bases, J lost 7 bases, and 9 bases lay in between. CDR3 length: 12 residues. The CDR3 nucleotides are TGTGCCAGCTCATCAATGAGAAATGAGCAGTTCTTC. Protein: CASSSMRNEQFF.

The chain couples TRBV9 to TRBJ2-5; the D gene is possibly TRBD1 (6 bases). The J call may be in error: the DNA end matches TRBJ2-7 better. The germline gives CDR1 SGDLS, CDR2 YYNGEE. CDR3 length: 15 amino acids. CDR3 amino acids: CASSPPRGSSYEQYF. DNA for the CDR3: TGTGCCAGCAGCCCCCCCAGGGGTAGCTCCTACGAGCAGTACTTC.

V gene TRBV6-5 combines with J gene TRBJ2-1, with 7 nucleotides matching TRBD2. Germline values: CDR1 MNHEY, CDR2 SVGAGI. Unmatched junction bases numbered 10, after V lost 0 bases and J lost 8 bases. The CDR3 contains 16 residues. The CDR3: CASSYSSSGRAHEQFF. In nucleotides, the CDR3 is TGTGCCAGCAGTTACTCGAGTAGCGGGCGGGCCCATGAGCAGTTCTTC.

This chain joins TRBV15 and TRBJ2-1, with D unresolved. The germline V gene has CDR1 LNHNV and CDR2 YYDKDF (reference sequence). Trimming removed 0 bases at V and 5 bases at J, with 5 bases between. This CDR3 has 13 residues. CDR3 DNA: TGTGCCACCAGCAGAGACCAAAACAATGAGCAGTTCTTC. Protein: CATSRDQNNEQFF.

This clone was counted between two and nine times. The chain joins TRBV2 to TRBJ2-7, with 11 bases fitting TRBD2. The CDR3 sequence is 15 residues long. Germline values: CDR1 SNHLY, CDR2 FYNNEI. The trim removed 3 bases at V and 3 bases at J, leaving 4 bases unmatched. This chain's CDR3 is CASSDVAGGDYEQYF. CDR3 DNA: TGTGCCAGCAGTGACGTAGCGGGAGGGGACTACGAGCAGTACTTC.

The chain joins TRBV2 to TRBJ1-2, with D unresolved. The V end lost 4 bases, the J end lost 4 bases, and 7 bases lay between the germline ends. This CDR3 is 12 amino acids long. Looked up from germline, CDR1 is SNHLY and CDR2 is FYNNEI. DNA of the CDR3: TGTGCCAGCAGTGGACAACTCTATGGCTACACCTTC. As protein: CASSGQLYGYTF.

The chain combines TRBV5-4 with TRBJ2-5, with TRBD2 matching over 9 bases. Trimming removed 0 bases from V and 2 bases from J; junction bases left unmatched: 5. CDR1 is SGHNT and CDR2 is YYREEE in the germline V gene (reference sequence). The CDR3 spans 16 residues. The CDR3 sequence: CASSLGGLAAQETQYF. In DNA form, the CDR3 reads TGTGCCAGCAGCTTGGGGGGACTAGCCGCTCAAGAGACCCAGTACTTC.

The chain has TRBV6-1 and TRBJ1-5; perhaps TRBD1 as D (6 bases). The V and J ends lost 5 bases and 7 bases respectively, with 12 bases between them. The V gene's germline CDR1 is MNHNS and CDR2 SASEGT. CDR3 length: 13 amino acids. CDR3 DNA: TGTGCCAGCAGTCTACAGGGCTGGCAGCCCCAGCATTTT. This translates into CASSLQGWQPQHF.

Note on this clone: The same CDR3 can be traced to other DNA sequences in this sample. The chain is built from TRBV5-4 and TRBJ2-7; 9 bases fit TRBD1. The CDR3 has 14 amino acids. V shed 4 bases, J shed 3 bases, and the junction held 5 bases outside the gene matches. In germline, CDR1 is SGHNT, CDR2 YYREEE (reference sequence). CDR3 in amino acids: CASSPRDRDYEQYF. CDR3 nucleotide sequence: TGTGCCAGCAGCCCAAGGGACAGGGACTACGAGCAGTACTTC.

The chain carries TRBV11-2 and TRBJ2-7; 14 bases fit TRBD2. This CDR3 comprises 15 residues. The V gene end was trimmed by 4 bases and the J gene end by 6 bases; junction bases not matched to a gene: 5. Germline V gives CDR1 SGHAT, CDR2 FQNNGV. This CDR3 reads CASSSSGLAGVEQYF. The CDR3, as DNA: TGTGCCAGCAGCTCCTCGGGACTAGCGGGAGTCGAGCAGTACTTC.

J is TRBJ1-2 and V is TRBV2; unclear D gene. The CDR3 is made up of 13 amino acids. Trimming shortened V by 7 bases and J by 2 bases, and 11 bases separated the two germline ends. The germline V gene encodes CDR1 SNHLY and CDR2 FYNNEI. The CDR3 DNA sequence: TGTGCCAGCATAGCCCCAGAAAACTATGGCTACACCTTC. Translating gives CASIAPENYGYTF.

The chain is built from TRBV11-2 and TRBJ1-2; TRBD1 matches 7 bases. In germline, CDR1 is SGHAT, CDR2 FQNNGV. This CDR3 has 16 residues. Trimming cost V 5 bases and J 8 bases; bases outside gene matches: 17. The CDR3 bases are TGTGCCAGCAGCATCTCGGACAGGCCGGTATTTATGGGCTACACCTTC. This encodes CASSISDRPVFMGYTF.

The chain combines TRBV10-1 with TRBJ2-7; 7 bases are shared with TRBD2. V lost 5 bases and J lost 3; bases outside the gene matches: 7. CDR1 WNHNN and CDR2 SYGVQD come from the germline V gene (reference sequence). The CDR3 sequence is 14 residues long. This CDR3 is CASSSGGSIYEQYF. CDR3 sequence (DNA): TGCGCCAGCAGTTCTGGCGGGAGTATCTACGAGCAGTACTTC.

The gene calls are TRBV5-4 and TRBJ2-3; 7 bases fit TRBD2. This CDR3 has 16 residues. The V and J ends lost 3 bases and 2 bases, in that order; junction bases with no gene match: 9. The germline gives CDR1 SGHNT, CDR2 YYREEE (reference sequence). CDR3 protein: CASSSGGGISTDTQYF. CDR3 DNA sequence: TGTGCCAGCAGCTCGGGGGGTGGCATATCCACAGATACGCAGTATTTT.